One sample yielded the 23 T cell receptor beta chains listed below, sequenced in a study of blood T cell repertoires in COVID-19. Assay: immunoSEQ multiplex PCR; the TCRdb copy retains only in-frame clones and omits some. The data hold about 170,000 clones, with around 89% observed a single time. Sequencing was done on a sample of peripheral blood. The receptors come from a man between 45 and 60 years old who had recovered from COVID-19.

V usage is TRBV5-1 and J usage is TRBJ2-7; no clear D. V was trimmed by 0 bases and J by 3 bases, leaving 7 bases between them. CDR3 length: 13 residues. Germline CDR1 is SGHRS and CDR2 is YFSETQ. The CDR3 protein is CASSLEPFYEQYF. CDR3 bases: TGCGCCAGCAGCTTGGAGCCTTTCTACGAGCAGTACTTC.

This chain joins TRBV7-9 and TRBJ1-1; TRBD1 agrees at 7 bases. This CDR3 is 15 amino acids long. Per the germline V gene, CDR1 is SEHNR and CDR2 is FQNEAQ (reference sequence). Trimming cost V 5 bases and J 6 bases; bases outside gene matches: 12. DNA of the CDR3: TGTGCCAGCAGCCGAGGGACAGTCCGGCGCCCTGAAGCTTTCTTT. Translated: CASSRGTVRRPEAFF.

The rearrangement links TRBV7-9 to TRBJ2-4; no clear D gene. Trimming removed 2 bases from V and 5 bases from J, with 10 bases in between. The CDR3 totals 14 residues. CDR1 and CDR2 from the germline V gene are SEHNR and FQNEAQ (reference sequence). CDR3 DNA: TGTGCCAGCAGCTTAAAGCAAGTGGAAAACATTCAGTACTTC. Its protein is CASSLKQVENIQYF.

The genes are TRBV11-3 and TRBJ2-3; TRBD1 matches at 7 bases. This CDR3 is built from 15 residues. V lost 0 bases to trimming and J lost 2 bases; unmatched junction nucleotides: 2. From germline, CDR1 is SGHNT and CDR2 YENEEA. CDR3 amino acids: CASSLDGTATDTQYF. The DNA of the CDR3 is TGTGCCAGCAGCTTAGACGGGACAGCCACAGATACGCAGTATTTT. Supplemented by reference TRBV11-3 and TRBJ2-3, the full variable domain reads EAGVVQSPRYKIIEKKQPVAFWCNPISGHNTLYWYLQNLGQGPELLIRYENEEAVDDSQLPKDRFSAERLKGVDSTLKIQPAELGDSAVYLCASSLDGTATDTQYFGPGTRLTVL.

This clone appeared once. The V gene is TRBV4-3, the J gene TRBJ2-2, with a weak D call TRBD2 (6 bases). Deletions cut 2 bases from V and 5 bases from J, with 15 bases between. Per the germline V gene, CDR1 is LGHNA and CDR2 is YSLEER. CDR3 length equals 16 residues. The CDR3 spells CASSQKAGTATGELFF. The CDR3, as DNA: TGCGCCAGCAGCCAAAAGGCCGGGACTGCAACCGGGGAGCTGTTTTTT.

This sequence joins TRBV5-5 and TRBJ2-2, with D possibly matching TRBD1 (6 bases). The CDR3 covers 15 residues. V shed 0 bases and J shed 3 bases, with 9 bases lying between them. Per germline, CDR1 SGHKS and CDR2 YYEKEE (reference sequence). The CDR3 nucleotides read TGTGCCAGCAGCTTGGGGCACAGGGACACCGGGGAGCTGTTTTTT. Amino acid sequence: CASSLGHRDTGELFF.

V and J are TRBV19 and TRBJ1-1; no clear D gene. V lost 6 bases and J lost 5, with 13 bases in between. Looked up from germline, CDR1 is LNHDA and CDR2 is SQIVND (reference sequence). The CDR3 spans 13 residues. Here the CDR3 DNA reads TGTGCCAGTAGATTGTGGAGTGGGACTGAAGCTTTCTTT. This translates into CASRLWSGTEAFF.

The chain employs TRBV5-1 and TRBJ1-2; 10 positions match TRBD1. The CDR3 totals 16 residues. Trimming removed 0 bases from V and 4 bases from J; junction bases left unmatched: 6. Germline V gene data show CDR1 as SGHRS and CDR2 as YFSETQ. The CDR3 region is CASSLETGGAIYGYTF. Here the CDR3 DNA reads TGCGCCAGCAGCTTGGAGACAGGGGGCGCGATCTATGGCTACACCTTC.

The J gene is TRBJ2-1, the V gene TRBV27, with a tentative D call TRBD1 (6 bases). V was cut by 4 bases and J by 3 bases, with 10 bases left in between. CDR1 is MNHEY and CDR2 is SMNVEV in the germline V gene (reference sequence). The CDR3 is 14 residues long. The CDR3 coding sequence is TGTGCCAGCAGTTCGGACAGAGACTACAATGAGCAGTTCTTC. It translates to CASSSDRDYNEQFF.

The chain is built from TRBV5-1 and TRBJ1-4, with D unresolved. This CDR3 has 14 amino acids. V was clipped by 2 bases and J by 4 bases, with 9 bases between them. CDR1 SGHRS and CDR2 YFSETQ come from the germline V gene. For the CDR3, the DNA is TGCGCCAGCAGCTTAACAAACAATAATGAAAAACTGTTTTTT. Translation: CASSLTNNNEKLFF.

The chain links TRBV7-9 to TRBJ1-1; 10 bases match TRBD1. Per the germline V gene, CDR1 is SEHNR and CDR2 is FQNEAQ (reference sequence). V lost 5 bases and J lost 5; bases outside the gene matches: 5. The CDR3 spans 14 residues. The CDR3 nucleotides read TGTGCCAGCAGCCTAGACAGGGGGCGAACTGAAGCTTTCTTT. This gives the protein CASSLDRGRTEAFF.

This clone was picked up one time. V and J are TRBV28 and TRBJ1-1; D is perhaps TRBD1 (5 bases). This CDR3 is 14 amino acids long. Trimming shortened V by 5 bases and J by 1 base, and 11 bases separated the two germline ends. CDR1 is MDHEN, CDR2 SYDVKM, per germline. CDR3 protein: CASSPPTGNTEAFF. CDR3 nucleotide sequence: TGTGCCAGCAGTCCACCCACAGGGAACACTGAAGCTTTCTTT.

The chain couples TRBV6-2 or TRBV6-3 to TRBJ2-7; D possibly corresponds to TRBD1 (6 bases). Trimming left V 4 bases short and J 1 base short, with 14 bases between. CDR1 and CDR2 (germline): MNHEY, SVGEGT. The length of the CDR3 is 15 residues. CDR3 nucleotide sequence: TGTGCCAGCAGTTGGGATTCGACAGGTTCCTACGAGCAGTACTTC. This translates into CASSWDSTGSYEQYF.

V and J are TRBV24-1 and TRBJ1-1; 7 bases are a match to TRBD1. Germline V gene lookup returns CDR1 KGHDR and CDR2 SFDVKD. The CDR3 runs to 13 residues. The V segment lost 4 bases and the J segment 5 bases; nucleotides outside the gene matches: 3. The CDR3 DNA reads TGTGCCACCAGTGACCCAGGGGGAACTGAAGCTTTCTTT. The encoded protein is CATSDPGGTEAFF.

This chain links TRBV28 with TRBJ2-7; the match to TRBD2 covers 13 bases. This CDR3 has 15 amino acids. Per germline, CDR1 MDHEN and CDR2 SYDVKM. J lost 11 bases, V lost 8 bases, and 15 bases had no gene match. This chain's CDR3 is CASRGQTTSGGQKYF. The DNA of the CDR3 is TGTGCCAGCCGAGGACAGACGACTAGCGGGGGGCAAAAGTACTTC. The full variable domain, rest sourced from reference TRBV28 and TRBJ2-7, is DVKVTQSSRYLVKRTGEKVFLECVQDMDHENMFWYRQDPGLGLRLIYFSYDVKMKEKGDIPEGYSVSREKKERFSLILESASTNQTSMYLCASRGQTTSGGQKYFGPGTRLTVT.

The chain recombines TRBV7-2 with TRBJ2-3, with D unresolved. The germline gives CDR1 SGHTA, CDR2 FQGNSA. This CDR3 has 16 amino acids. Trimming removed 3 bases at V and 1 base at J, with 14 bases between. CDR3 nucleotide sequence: TGTGCCAGCAGCTTCAGGCTCCCAGTCGGCACAGATACGCAGTATTTT. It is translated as CASSFRLPVGTDTQYF.

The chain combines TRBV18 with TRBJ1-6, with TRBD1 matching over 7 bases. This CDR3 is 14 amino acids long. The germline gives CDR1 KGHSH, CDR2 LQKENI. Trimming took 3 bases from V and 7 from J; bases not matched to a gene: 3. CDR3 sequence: CASSPGTENSPLHF. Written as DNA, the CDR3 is TGTGCCAGCTCACCCGGGACAGAAAATTCACCCCTCCACTTT.

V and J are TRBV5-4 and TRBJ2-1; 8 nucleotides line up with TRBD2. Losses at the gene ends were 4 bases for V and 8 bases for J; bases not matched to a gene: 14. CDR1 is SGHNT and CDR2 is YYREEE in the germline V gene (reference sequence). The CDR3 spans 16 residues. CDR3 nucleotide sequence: TGTGCCAGCAGCGGAAGATACAGGGAAGCGGGAGATGAGCAGTTCTTC. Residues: CASSGRYREAGDEQFF. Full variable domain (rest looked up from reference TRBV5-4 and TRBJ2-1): ETGVTQSPTHLIKTRGQQVTLRCSSQSGHNTVSWYQQALGQGPQFIFQYYREEENGRGNFPPRFSGLQFPNYSSELNVNALELDDSALYLCASSGRYREAGDEQFFGPGTRLTVL.

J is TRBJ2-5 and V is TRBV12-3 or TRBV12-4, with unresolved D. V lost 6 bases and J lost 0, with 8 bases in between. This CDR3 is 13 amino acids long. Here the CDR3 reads CASSPDNQETQYF. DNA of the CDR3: TGTGCCAGCAGCCCAGACAACCAAGAGACCCAGTACTTC.

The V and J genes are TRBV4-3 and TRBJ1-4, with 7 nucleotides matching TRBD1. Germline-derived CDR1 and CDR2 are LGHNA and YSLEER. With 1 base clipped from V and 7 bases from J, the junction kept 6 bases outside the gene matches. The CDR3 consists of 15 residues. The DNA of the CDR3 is TGCGCCAGCAGCCAAGGAGGGGGCGCGTTTGAAAAACTGTTTTTT. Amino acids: CASSQGGGAFEKLFF.

CDR3 DNA: TGTGCCAGCAGCGCCGACAGAACCGGGGAGCTGTTTTTT. This sequence encodes CASSADRTGELFF. The V call is TRBV13, the J call TRBJ2-2; D is possibly TRBD1 (5 bases). From germline, CDR1 is PRHDT and CDR2 FYEKMQ (reference sequence). Trimming shortened V by 5 bases and J by 5 bases, and 9 bases separated the two germline ends. The CDR3 consists of 13 residues.

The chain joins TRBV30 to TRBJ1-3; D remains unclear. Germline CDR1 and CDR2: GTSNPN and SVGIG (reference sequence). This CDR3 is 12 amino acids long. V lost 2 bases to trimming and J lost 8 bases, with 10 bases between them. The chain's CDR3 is CAWSRGIDTIYF. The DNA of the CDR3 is TGTGCCTGGAGTCGAGGGATCGACACCATATATTTT.

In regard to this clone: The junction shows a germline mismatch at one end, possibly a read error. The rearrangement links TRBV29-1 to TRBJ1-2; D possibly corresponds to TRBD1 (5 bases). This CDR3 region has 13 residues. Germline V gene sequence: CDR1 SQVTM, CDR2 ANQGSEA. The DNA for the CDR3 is TGCAGCGTCGAAGCCCAGGGTATAGCTGGCTACACCTTC. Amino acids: CSVEAQGIAGYTF.